This TCR beta chain was sequenced for a study of blood T cell repertoires in COVID-19. Study-level information: Both acute and convalescent COVID-19 samples were obtained from the United States, Italy and Spain. T cells, B-cell-depleted T cells, or PBMCs supplied cDNA or gDNA.

Per the study methods: Nucleated cell number was recorded as an estimate derived from reference gene primer amplification. Here immunoSEQ multiplex PCR was the method, and the copy in TCRdb shows in-frame clones only, minus some. V, J and clone size are those of that table, while D and trimming were read from the DNA. Of roughly 160,000 clones listed, 85% to 90% are singletons. Germline V CDR1 and CDR2: MDHEN, SYDVKM. Trimming at V came to 4 bases and at J to 5 bases, leaving 11 bases not matched to a gene. The CDR3 sequence is 16 residues long. The receptor was derived from an older woman with COVID-19, enrolled during active disease. Sample: peripheral blood. The chain is built from TRBV28 and TRBJ2-5, with 9 bases identical to TRBD2. CDR3 in DNA: TGTGCCAGCAGTTCCCCGGGGCGGGGGGGAGGCGAGACCCAGTACTTC. Its translation: CASSSPGRGGGETQYF. The whole variable domain, remainder taken from reference TRBV28 and TRBJ2-5, is DVKVTQSSRYLVKRTGEKVFLECVQDMDHENMFWYRQDPGLGLRLIYFSYDVKMKEKGDIPEGYSVSREKKERFSLILESASTNQTSMYLCASSSPGRGGGETQYFGPGTRLLVL.